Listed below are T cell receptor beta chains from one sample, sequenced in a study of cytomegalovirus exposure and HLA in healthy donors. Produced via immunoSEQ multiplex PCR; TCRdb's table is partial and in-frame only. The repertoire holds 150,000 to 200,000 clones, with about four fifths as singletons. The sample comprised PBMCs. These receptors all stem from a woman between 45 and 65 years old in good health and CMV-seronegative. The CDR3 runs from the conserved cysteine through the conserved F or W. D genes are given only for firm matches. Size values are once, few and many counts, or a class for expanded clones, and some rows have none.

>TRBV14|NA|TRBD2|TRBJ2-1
TGTGCCAGCAGCCCTACCCGGGCTAGCGGGAGTCGGAATGAGCAGTTCTTC
CASSPTRASGSRNEQFF
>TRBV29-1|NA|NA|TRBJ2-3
TGCAGCGTTGCCCAGATGGCAGATACGCAGTATTTT
CSVAQMADTQYF
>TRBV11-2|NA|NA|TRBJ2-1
TGTGCCAGCAGCCCAGACCGGGTTCGGTTCTTC
CASSPDRVRFF
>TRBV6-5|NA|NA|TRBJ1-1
TGTGCCAGCAGTGCCGAGGTCCTTAGGACTGAAGCTTTCTTT
CASSAEVLRTEAFF
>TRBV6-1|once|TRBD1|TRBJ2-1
TGTGCCAGCAGACAGAAGGGACAGGGAAGGGGTGAGCAGTTCTTC
CASRQKGQGRGEQFF
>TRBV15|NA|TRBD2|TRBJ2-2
TGTGCCACCCGGCCTCGACGACTAGCGGACACCGGGGAGCTGTTTTTT
CATRPRRLADTGELFF
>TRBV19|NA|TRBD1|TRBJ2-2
TGTGCCAGTCGACAGGGGCCCACCGGGGAGCTGTTTTTT
CASRQGPTGELFF
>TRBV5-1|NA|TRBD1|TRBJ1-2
TGCGCCAGCAGCTCGCAAACCCAGGGGGCGGTTAGTGGCTACACCTTC
CASSSQTQGAVSGYTF
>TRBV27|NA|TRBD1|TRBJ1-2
TGTGCCAGCAGTTTCCGACAGGGAGATGGCTACACCTTC
CASSFRQGDGYTF
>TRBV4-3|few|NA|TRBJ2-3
TGCGCCAGCAGCCAAGTTGCGGGGACGCAGTATTTT
CASSQVAGTQYF
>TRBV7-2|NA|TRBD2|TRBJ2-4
TGTGCCAGCAGCCCCCAGCGACTAGCGTACATTCAGTACTTC
CASSPQRLAYIQYF
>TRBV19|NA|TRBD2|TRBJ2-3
TGTGCCAGTAGTAATACCGGGACTAGCGGGAGGTGGGGGCCAGATACGCAGTATTTT
CASSNTGTSGRWGPDTQYF
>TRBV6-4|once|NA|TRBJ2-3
TGTGCCAGCAGCCCAGGCCCGAGCACAGATACGCAGTATTTT
CASSPGPSTDTQYF
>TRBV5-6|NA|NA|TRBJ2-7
TGTGCCAGCAGCTCGGGGACTGGGATCTACGAGCAGTACTTC
CASSSGTGIYEQYF
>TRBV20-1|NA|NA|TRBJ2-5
TGCAGTGCCGTGGAACCGGGGGAGCAGTACTTC
CSAVEPGEQYF
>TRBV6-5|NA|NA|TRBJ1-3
TGTGCCAGCAGTTTCTCCGGGACAAAGGAAAACACCATATATTTT
CASSFSGTKENTIYF
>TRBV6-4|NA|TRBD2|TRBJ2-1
TGTGCCAGCAGTGAAGTAGCGGGGGGTGGTGAGCAGTTCTTC
CASSEVAGGGEQFF
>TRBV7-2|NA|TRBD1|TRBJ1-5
TGTGCCAGCAGCTTAGCGACGGTGGGACAGGGGGCGTTGAAGGGTCAGCCCCAGCATTTT
CASSLATVGQGALKGQPQHF
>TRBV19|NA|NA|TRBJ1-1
TGTGCCAGTAGTGGGCCCTGGGCTGAAGCTTTCTTT
CASSGPWAEAFF
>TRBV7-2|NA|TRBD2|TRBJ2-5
TGTGCCAGCAGCCCCCGGACTAGCGGACAAGAGACCCAGTACTTC
CASSPRTSGQETQYF
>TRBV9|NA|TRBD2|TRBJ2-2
TGTGCCAGCAGCGTAGTCACGGGACTAGCGCAAAACACCGGGGAGCTGTTTTTT
CASSVVTGLAQNTGELFF
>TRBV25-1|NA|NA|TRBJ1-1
TGTGCCAGCAGTGACTTCGGGGACACTGAAGCTTTCTTT
CASSDFGDTEAFF
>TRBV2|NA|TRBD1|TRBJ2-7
TGTGCCAGCAGTTTCTATCTGACAGGGGGAATGTCCTACGAGCAGTACTTC
CASSFYLTGGMSYEQYF
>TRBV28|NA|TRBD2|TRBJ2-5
TGTGCCAGCAGTCTCGCCACTAGCGGAGGAGAGACCCAGTACTTC
CASSLATSGGETQYF
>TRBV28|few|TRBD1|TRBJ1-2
TGTGCCAGCAGTCCCCCAGGGGGTGTCTATGGCTACACCTTC
CASSPPGGVYGYTF
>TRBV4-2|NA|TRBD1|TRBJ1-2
TGTGCCAGCAGCCCCCCCGGGACAGGGACTTGGGGCTACACCTTC
CASSPPGTGTWGYTF
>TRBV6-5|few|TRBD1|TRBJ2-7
TGTGCCAGCAGGCACCGGGACAGGGTCCACGAGCAGTACTTC
CASRHRDRVHEQYF
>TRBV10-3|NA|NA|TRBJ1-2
TGTGCCATCAGTGGAGACAGGCCTCCTCATGGCTACACCTTC
CAISGDRPPHGYTF
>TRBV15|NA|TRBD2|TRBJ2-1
TGTGCCACCAGGAGCGGGAGACCTTCCTACAATGAGCAGTTCTTC
CATRSGRPSYNEQFF
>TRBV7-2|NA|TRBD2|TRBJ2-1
TGTGCCAGCAGCGCCGGGACTAGCGGGGGGAGGAATGAGCAGTTCTTC
CASSAGTSGGRNEQFF
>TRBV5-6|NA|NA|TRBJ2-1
TGTGCCAGCAGCTTGGAATCGTTACTAGGCTCCTACAATGAGCAGTTCTTC
CASSLESLLGSYNEQFF
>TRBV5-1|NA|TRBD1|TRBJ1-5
TGCGCCAGCAGCTTCGGGACAGGGCTGCAGCCCCAGCATTTT
CASSFGTGLQPQHF